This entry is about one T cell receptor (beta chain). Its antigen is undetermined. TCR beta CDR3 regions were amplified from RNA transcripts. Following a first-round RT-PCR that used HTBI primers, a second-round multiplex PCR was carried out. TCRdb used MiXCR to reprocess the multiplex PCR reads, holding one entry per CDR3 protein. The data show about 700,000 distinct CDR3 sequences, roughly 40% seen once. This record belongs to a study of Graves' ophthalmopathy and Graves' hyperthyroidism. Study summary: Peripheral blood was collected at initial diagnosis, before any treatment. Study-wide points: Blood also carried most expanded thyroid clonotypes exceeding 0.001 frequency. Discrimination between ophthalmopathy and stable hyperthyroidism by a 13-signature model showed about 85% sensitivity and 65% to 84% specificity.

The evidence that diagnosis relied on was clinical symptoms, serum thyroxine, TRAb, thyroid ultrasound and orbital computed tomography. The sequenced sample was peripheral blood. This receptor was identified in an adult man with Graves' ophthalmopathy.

CDR3 in DNA: TGTGCCAGCAGCCAAGATATCAGGGGGCTGTTTTTT. The encoded protein is CASSQDIRGLFF. This chain joins TRBV14 and TRBJ2-2; D is possibly TRBD1 (6 bases). The ends were cut back, 0 bases at V and 13 bases at J, with 9 bases in the middle. The CDR3 sequence is 12 residues long. In germline, CDR1 is SGHDN, CDR2 FVKESK.